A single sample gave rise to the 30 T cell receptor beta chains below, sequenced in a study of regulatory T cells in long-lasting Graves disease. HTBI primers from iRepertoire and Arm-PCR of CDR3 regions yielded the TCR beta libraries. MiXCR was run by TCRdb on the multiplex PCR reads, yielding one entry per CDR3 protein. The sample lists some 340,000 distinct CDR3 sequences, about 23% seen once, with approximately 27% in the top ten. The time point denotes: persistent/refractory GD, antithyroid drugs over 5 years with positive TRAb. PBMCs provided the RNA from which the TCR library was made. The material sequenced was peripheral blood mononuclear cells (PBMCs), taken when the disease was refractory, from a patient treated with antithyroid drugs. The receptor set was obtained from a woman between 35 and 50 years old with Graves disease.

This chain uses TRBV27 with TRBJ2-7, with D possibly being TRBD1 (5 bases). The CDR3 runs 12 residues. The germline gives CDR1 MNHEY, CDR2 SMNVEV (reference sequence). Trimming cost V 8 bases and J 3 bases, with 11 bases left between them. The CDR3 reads CASGWQGYEQYF. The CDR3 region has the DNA TGTGCCAGCGGCTGGCAGGGCTACGAGCAGTACTTC.

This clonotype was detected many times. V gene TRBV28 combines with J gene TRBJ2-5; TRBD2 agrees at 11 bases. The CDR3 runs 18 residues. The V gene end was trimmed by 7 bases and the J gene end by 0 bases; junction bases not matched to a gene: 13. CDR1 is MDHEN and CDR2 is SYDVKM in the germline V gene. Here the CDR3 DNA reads TGTGCCAGCAACCTGGAAGGTAGCGGGAGGGGTTACCAAGAGACCCAGTACTTC. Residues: CASNLEGSGRGYQETQYF.

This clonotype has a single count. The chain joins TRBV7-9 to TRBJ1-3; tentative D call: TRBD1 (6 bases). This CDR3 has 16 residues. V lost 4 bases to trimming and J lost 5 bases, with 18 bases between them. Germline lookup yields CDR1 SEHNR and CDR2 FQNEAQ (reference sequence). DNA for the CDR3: TGTGCCAGCAGCTACTCTTGGACAGTTACCCGAAACACCATATATTTT. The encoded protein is CASSYSWTVTRNTIYF.

This chain's CDR3 is CASRSGTETDTQYF. The CDR3 DNA reads as TGTGCCAGCAGGAGCGGGACAGAAACAGATACGCAGTATTTT. The chain recombines TRBV28 with TRBJ2-3; perhaps D is TRBD1 or TRBD2 (7 bases each). Trimming took 6 bases from V and 3 from J, leaving 13 bases between them. CDR1 and CDR2 (germline): MDHEN, SYDVKM. This CDR3 spans 14 amino acids.

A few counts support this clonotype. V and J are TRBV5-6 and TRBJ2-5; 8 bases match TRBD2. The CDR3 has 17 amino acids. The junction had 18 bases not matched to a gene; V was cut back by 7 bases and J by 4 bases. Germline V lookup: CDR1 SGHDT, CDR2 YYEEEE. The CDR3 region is CASLTGGSSGSGETQYF. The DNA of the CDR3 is TGTGCCAGCCTCACGGGAGGGTCCTCCGGGAGCGGAGAGACCCAGTACTTC.

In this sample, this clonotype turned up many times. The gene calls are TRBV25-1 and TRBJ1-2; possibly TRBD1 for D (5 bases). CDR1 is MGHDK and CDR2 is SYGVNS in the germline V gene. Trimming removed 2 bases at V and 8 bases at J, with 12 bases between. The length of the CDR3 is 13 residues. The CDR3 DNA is TGTGCCAGCAGTGAACCGGGACCCAGCGGCTACACCTTC. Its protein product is CASSEPGPSGYTF.

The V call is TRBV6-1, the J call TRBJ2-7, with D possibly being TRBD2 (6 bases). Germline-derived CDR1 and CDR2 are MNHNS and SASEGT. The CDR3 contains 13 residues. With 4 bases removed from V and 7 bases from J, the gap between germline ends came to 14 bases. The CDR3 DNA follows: TGTGCCAGCAGTGCCGTAGGACTACGGGAGCAGTACTTC. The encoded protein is CASSAVGLREQYF.

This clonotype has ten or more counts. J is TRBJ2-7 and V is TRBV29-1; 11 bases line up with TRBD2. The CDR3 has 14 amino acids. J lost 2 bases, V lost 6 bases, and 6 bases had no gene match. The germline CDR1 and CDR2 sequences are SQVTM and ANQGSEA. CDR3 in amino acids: CSVELAGAPYEQYF. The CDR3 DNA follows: TGCAGCGTGGAACTAGCGGGAGCCCCCTACGAGCAGTACTTC.

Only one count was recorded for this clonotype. Written as DNA, the CDR3 is TGTGCCAGTAGTAACGGAGGGCACTACAATGAGCAGTTCTTC. Translating it yields CASSNGGHYNEQFF. The V call is TRBV19, the J call TRBJ2-1; TRBD2 might be the D (6 bases). In germline, CDR1 is LNHDA, CDR2 SQIVND (reference sequence). The CDR3 is made up of 14 amino acids. V was cut by 4 bases and J by 3 bases, with 10 bases left in between.

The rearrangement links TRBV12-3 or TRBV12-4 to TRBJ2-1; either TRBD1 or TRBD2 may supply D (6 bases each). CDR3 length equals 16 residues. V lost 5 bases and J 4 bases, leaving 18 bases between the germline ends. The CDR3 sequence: CASSPTVGGRYNEQFF. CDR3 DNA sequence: TGTGCCAGCAGTCCGACGGTTGGGGGGCGTTACAATGAGCAGTTCTTC.

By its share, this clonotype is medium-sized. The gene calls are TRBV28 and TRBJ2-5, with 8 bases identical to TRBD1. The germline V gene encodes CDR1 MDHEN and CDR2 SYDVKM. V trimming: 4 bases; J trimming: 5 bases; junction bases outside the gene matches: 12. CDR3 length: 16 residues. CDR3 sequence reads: CASSWLASGGEETQYF. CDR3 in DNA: TGTGCCAGCAGTTGGTTAGCGTCAGGGGGCGAGGAGACCCAGTACTTC.

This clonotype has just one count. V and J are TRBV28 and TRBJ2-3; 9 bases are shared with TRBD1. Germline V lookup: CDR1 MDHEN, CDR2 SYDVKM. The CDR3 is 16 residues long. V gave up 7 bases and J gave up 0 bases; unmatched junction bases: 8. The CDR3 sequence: CASTPGTGISTDTQYF. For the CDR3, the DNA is TGTGCCAGCACCCCGGGGACAGGGATAAGCACAGATACGCAGTATTTT.

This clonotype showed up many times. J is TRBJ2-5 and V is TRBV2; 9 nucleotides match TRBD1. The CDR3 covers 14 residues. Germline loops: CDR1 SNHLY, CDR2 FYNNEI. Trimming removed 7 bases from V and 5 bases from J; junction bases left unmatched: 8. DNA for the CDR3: TGTGCCAGCAAGCGGACAGGGGAGAGCGAGACCCAGTACTTC. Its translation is CASKRTGESETQYF.

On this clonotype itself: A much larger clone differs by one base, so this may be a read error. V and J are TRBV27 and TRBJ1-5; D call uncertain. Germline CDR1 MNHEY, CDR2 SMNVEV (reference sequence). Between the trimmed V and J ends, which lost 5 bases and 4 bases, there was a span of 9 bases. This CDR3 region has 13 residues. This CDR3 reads CASSNGINQPQHF. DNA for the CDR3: TGTGCCAGCAGTAACGGTATTAATCAGCCCCAGCATTTT.

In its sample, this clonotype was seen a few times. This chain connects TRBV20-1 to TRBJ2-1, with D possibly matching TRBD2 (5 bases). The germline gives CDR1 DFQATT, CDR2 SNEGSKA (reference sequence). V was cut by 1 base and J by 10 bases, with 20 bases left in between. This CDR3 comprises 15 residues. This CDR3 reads CSARVAGDAFWEQFF. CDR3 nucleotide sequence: TGCAGTGCTAGAGTTGCGGGTGACGCTTTTTGGGAGCAGTTCTTC.

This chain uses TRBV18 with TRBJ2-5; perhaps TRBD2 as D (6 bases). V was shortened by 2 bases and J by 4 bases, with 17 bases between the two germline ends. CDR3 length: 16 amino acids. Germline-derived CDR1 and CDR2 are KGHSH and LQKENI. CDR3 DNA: TGTGCCAGCTCACCAATGCTAGGAGGGACGCGAGAGACCCAGTACTTC. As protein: CASSPMLGGTRETQYF.

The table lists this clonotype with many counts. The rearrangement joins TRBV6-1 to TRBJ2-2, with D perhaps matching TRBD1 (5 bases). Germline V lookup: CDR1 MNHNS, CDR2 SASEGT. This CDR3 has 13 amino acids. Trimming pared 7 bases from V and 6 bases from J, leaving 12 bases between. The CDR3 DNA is TGTGCCAGCAATAAAAGGGGATCCGGGGAGCTGTTTTTT. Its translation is CASNKRGSGELFF.

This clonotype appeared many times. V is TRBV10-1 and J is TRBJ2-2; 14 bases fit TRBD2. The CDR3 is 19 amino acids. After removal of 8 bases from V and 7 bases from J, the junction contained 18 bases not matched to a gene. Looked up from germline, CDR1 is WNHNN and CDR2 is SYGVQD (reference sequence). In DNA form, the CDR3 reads TGCGCCAGCGTGCGCCGGGGACTAGCGGGAGAAGGGCGAATCGGGGAGCTGTTTTTT. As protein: CASVRRGLAGEGRIGELFF.

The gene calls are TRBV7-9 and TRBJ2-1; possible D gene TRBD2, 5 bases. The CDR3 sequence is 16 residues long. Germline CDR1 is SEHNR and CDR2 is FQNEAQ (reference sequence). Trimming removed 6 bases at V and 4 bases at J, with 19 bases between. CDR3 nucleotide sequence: TGTGCCAGCAGACCTACCTCAGGAGGAAAGTACAATGAGCAGTTCTTC. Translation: CASRPTSGGKYNEQFF.

CDR3 residues: CATQDHSYEQYF. The CDR3 nucleotides are TGCGCCACCCAAGACCACTCCTACGAGCAGTACTTC. The chain carries TRBV10-2 and TRBJ2-7; D unresolved. The CDR3 length is 12 residues. V was trimmed by 10 bases and J by 0 bases, leaving 10 bases between them. Germline-derived CDR1 and CDR2 are WSHSY and SAAADI.

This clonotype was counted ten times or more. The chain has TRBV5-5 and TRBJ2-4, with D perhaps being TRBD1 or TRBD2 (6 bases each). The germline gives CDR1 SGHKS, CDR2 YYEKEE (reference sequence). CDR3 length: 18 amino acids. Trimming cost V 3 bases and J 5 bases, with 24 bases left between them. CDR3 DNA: TGTGCCAGCAGCTCCCCCATTTGGACTGGTAGGGGGGAAAACATTCAGTACTTC. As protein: CASSSPIWTGRGENIQYF.

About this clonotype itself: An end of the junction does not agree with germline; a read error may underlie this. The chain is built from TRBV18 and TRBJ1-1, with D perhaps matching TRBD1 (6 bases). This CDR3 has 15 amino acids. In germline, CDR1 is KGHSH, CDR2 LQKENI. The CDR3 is CASSPPGRGNTEAFF. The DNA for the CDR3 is TGTGCCAGCTCACCACCTGGCAGGGGAAACACTGAAGCCTTCTTT.

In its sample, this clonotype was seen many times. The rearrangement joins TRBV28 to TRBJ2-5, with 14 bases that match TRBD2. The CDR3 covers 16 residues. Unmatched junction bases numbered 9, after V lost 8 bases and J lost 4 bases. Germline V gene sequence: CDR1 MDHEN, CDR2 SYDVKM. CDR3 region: CASGGTSGRLIETQYF. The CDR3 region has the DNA TGTGCCAGCGGCGGGACTAGCGGGAGACTCATAGAGACCCAGTACTTC.

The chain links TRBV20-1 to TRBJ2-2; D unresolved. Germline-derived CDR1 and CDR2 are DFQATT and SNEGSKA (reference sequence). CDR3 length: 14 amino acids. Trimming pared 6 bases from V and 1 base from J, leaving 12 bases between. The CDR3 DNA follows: TGCAGTGCCTGGGATGTGGGGAACACCGGGGAGCTGTTTTTT. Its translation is CSAWDVGNTGELFF.

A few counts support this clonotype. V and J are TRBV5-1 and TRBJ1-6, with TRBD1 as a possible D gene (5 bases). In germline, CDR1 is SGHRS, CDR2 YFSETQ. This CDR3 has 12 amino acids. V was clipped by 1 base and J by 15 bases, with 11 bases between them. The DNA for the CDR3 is TGCGCCAGCAGCTTGACAGGCGACAACCTCCACTTT. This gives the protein CASSLTGDNLHF.

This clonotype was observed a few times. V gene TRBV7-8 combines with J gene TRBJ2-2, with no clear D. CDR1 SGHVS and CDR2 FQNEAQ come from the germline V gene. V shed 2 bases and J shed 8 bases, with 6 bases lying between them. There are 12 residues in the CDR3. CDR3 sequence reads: CASSLLLGELFF. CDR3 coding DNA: TGTGCCAGCAGCTTATTACTAGGGGAGCTGTTTTTT.

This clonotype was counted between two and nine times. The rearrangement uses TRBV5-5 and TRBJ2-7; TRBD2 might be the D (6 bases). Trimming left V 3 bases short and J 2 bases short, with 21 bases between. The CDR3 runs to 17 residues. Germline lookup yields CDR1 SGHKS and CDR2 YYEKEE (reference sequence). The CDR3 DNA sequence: TGTGCCAGCAGCTGGACGCTGACTAGTGGTGGAACCTACGAGCAGTACTTC. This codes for CASSWTLTSGGTYEQYF.

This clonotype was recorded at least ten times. The CDR3 DNA follows: TGTGCCAGCGGAGACAGGGGAACGCAGCCCCAGCATTTT. It codes for CASGDRGTQPQHF. The chain links TRBV7-9 to TRBJ1-5; 8 nucleotides align to TRBD1. CDR3 size: 13 residues. Germline assignment: CDR1 SEHNR and CDR2 FQNEAQ (reference sequence). Unmatched junction bases numbered 7, after V lost 8 bases and J lost 7 bases.

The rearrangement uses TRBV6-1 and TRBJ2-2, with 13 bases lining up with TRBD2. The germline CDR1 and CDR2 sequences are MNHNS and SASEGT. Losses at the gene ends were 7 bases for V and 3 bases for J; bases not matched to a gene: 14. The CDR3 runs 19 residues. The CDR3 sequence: CASTDPPLAGGPYTGELFF. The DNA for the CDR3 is TGTGCCAGCACCGACCCCCCACTAGCGGGAGGGCCGTACACCGGGGAGCTGTTTTTT.

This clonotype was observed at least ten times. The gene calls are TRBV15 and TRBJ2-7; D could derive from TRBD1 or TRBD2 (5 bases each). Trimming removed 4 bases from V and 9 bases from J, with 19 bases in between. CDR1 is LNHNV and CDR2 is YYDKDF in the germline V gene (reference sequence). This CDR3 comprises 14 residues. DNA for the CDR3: TGTGCCACCAGCATGTCCAGGGACCTACGAGGGCAGTACTTC. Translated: CATSMSRDLRGQYF. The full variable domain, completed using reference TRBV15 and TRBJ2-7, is DAMVIQNPRYQVTQFGKPVTLSCSQTLNHNVMYWYQQKSSQAPKLLFHYYDKDFNNEADTPDNFQSRRPNTSFCFLDIRSPGLGDTAMYLCATSMSRDLRGQYFGPGTRLTVT.